These T cell receptor beta chains were read from a single sample in a study of OX40 agonist ivuxolimab in advanced cancers. Using immunoSEQ multiplex PCR, the repertoire was profiled, and TCRdb retains in-frame clones only, with some absent. The sample lists more than 45,000 clones; approximately 86% were seen once. The sample was CD4+ or CD8+ T cells sorted from blood, taken in a trial of the OX40 agonist ivuxolimab. Receptor source: an adult with an advanced solid tumor such as melanoma, head and neck, liver or kidney cancer. Each CDR3 is given with its conserved first and last residue. The D gene is left open where the match is weak. The size field is filled for only some rows; it gives once, few, many or a size class.

D,length,size,V,J,CDR3,DNA
-,14,-,TRBV28,TRBJ1-1,CASSPQGRGTEAFF,TGTGCCAGCAGTCCACAGGGACGGGGAACTGAAGCTTTCTTT
-,13,-,TRBV30,TRBJ1-5,CAWGVKGNQPQHF,TGTGCCTGGGGGGTAAAGGGCAATCAGCCCCAGCATTTT
-,15,-,TRBV30,TRBJ1-2,CAWSPPGTATYGYTF,TGTGCCTGGTCCCCACCCGGGACGGCTACTTATGGCTACACCTTC
-,15,once,TRBV11-2,TRBJ2-1,CASSTPGLTYNEQFF,TGTGCCAGCAGTACCCCGGGACTGACGTACAATGAGCAGTTCTTC
-,14,-,TRBV7-9,TRBJ1-1,CASSLGGRSAEAFF,TGTGCCAGCAGCTTAGGGGGTCGGTCTGCTGAAGCTTTCTTT
TRBD2,16,-,TRBV11-2,TRBJ2-3,CASSPGGRLGSDTQYF,TGTGCCAGCAGCCCCGGGGGGAGACTAGGGTCAGATACGCAGTATTTT
-,12,-,TRBV10-3,TRBJ1-6,CAISDNNSPLHF,TGTGCCATCAGCGATAATAATTCACCCCTCCACTTT
-,13,-,TRBV7-9,TRBJ1-1,CASSETADTEAFF,TGTGCCAGCAGCGAGACGGCTGACACTGAAGCTTTCTTT
-,14,-,TRBV5-4,TRBJ2-1,CASSLAVASNEQFF,TGTGCCAGCAGCTTGGCCGTAGCTAGCAATGAGCAGTTCTTC
-,15,-,TRBV19,TRBJ2-7,CASSISNTNPYEQYF,TGTGCCAGTAGTATTTCGAACACGAATCCTTACGAGCAGTACTTC
TRBD1,15,-,TRBV30,TRBJ1-2,CAWRDRNPANYGYTF,TGTGCCTGGAGGGACAGGAATCCCGCTAACTATGGCTACACCTTC
TRBD1,15,-,TRBV6-5,TRBJ1-3,CATRTRDSSGNTIYF,TGTGCCACCCGAACCCGGGACAGCTCTGGAAACACCATATATTTT
-,14,-,TRBV5-1,TRBJ1-6,CASSLGDYNSPLHF,TGCGCCAGCAGCTTGGGAGACTATAATTCACCCCTCCACTTT
TRBD1,13,once,TRBV30,TRBJ2-7,CAYSDRGRGEQYF,TGTGCCTATTCGGACAGGGGGCGCGGGGAGCAGTACTTC
-,15,-,TRBV7-8,TRBJ2-7,CASSLMAVEGYEQYF,TGTGCCAGCAGCTTAATGGCGGTGGAGGGCTACGAGCAGTACTTC
-,14,-,TRBV6-1,TRBJ2-1,CASSEGPIYNEQFF,TGTGCCAGCAGTGAAGGACCAATCTACAATGAGCAGTTCTTC
-,15,-,TRBV5-1,TRBJ1-6,CASSLTGELNSPLHF,TGCGCCAGCAGCTTGACAGGTGAACTTAATTCACCCCTCCACTTT
-,12,-,TRBV19,TRBJ1-1,CASSFLGAEAFF,TGTGCCAGTAGTTTTTTGGGGGCTGAAGCTTTCTTT
-,14,-,TRBV10-2,TRBJ2-3,CASRLSGPTDTQYF,TGCGCCAGCAGACTAAGCGGACCCACAGATACGCAGTATTTT
-,17,-,TRBV7-2,TRBJ2-2,CASSASSSRGSSGELFF,TGTGCCAGCAGCGCATCCTCGTCCAGGGGCTCCTCCGGGGAGCTGTTTTTT
-,17,-,TRBV30,TRBJ2-1,CAWSTGASQTTYNEQFF,TGTGCCTGGAGCACCGGGGCTAGCCAAACCACCTACAATGAGCAGTTCTTC
TRBD2,14,-,TRBV15,TRBJ2-7,CATSRDRDYYEQYF,TGTGCCACCAGCAGAGATCGGGACTATTACGAGCAGTACTTC
-,11,-,TRBV30,TRBJ1-2,CAWSVLGSYTF,TGTGCCTGGAGTGTACTAGGGAGCTACACCTTC
-,16,-,TRBV11-2,TRBJ2-5,CASSPARGSLQETQYF,TGTGCCAGCAGCCCGGCCCGGGGGAGCCTCCAAGAGACCCAGTACTTC
-,13,-,TRBV7-8,TRBJ2-7,CASSRRGGGEQYF,TGTGCCAGCAGCCGAAGAGGAGGCGGCGAGCAGTACTTC
TRBD1,14,-,TRBV19,TRBJ2-5,CASRDGQGGETQYF,TGTGCCAGTAGGGACGGACAGGGGGGAGAGACCCAGTACTTC
-,15,-,TRBV7-2,TRBJ2-5,CASSLGGRREETQYF,TGTGCCAGCAGCTTAGGGGGCCGACGGGAGGAGACCCAGTACTTC
TRBD1,15,once,TRBV19,TRBJ1-4,CATWTGDATNEKLFF,TGTGCCACCTGGACAGGCGATGCAACTAATGAAAAACTGTTTTTT
-,16,-,TRBV30,TRBJ1-4,CAWSVGSGATNEKLFF,TGTGCCTGGAGTGTTGGGTCGGGGGCAACTAATGAAAAACTGTTTTTT
TRBD1,15,-,TRBV6-6,TRBJ1-1,CASSSHRGRATEAFF,TGTGCCAGCAGCTCTCACAGGGGGAGGGCCACTGAAGCTTTCTTT
TRBD1,13,-,TRBV14,TRBJ1-1,CASRNPGGTEAFF,TGTGCCAGCAGAAATCCAGGGGGGACTGAAGCTTTCTTT
-,14,-,TRBV5-1,TRBJ1-1,CASSLGGGNTEAFF,TGCGCCAGCAGCTTGGGTGGGGGGAACACTGAAGCTTTCTTT
-,13,few,TRBV14,TRBJ1-2,CASSQVAAEGYTF,TGTGCCAGCAGCCAAGTAGCGGCAGAAGGCTACACCTTC
-,14,-,TRBV7-9,TRBJ2-5,CASSLLQGSETQYF,TGTGCCAGCAGCTTATTACAGGGATCGGAGACCCAGTACTTC
TRBD1,15,once,TRBV28,TRBJ1-5,CASSFWTGENQPQHF,TGTGCCAGCAGTTTCTGGACAGGAGAGAATCAGCCCCAGCATTTT
TRBD1,17,-,TRBV7-2,TRBJ2-5,CASSSRDRESVRRSQYF,TGTGCCAGCAGCTCCCGGGACAGGGAATCGGTGCGGAGATCCCAGTACTTC
TRBD1,14,-,TRBV10-3,TRBJ2-5,CAIRSDRGGETQYF,TGTGCCATCAGATCAGACAGGGGAGGAGAGACCCAGTACTTC
-,15,few,TRBV21-1,TRBJ1-5,CASRIRQGIHQPQHF,TGTGCCAGCAGAATTCGACAGGGGATCCATCAGCCCCAGCATTTT
-,12,-,TRBV6-1,TRBJ2-1,CASSEGQNEQFF,TGTGCCAGCAGTGAGGGGCAAAATGAGCAGTTCTTC
-,12,-,TRBV7-2,TRBJ2-7,CASSLAKGEQYF,TGTGCCAGCAGCTTAGCGAAGGGCGAGCAGTACTTC
TRBD1,18,-,TRBV5-1,TRBJ2-6,CASSLFGQGSSGANVLTF,TGCGCCAGCAGCTTGTTTGGACAGGGTTCCTCTGGGGCCAACGTCCTGACTTTC
TRBD1,14,-,TRBV27,TRBJ1-6,CASSFQGVQLSLHF,TGTGCCAGCAGTTTTCAGGGGGTTCAACTATCCCTCCACTTT
-,12,-,TRBV7-2,TRBJ1-1,CASSRLGPEAFF,TGTGCCAGCTCCCGTTTAGGTCCTGAAGCTTTCTTT
-,14,-,TRBV11-2,TRBJ1-1,CASSSLKGNTEAFF,TGCGCCAGCAGCTCCCTCAAGGGGAACACTGAAGCTTTCTTT
-,13,-,TRBV4-3,TRBJ2-2,CASSQDLAGELFF,TGCGCCAGCAGCCAAGATTTGGCCGGGGAGCTGTTTTTT
TRBD2,16,-,TRBV2,TRBJ2-7,CASRGILAGDSYEQYF,TGTGCCAGCAGAGGGATCCTAGCGGGAGATTCCTACGAGCAGTACTTC
-,15,-,TRBV12-5,TRBJ1-2,CASGLVLGGETSYTF,TGTGCTAGTGGTTTGGTACTTGGGGGCGAGACCAGCTACACCTTC
TRBD2,14,-,TRBV2,TRBJ2-5,CASTYSGVLGTQYF,TGTGCCAGCACTTATAGCGGGGTCTTAGGGACCCAGTACTTC
-,12,-,TRBV30,TRBJ1-2,CAWSVPGSGYTF,TGTGCCTGGAGTGTGCCAGGGTCTGGCTACACCTTC
TRBD1,16,-,TRBV19,TRBJ2-2,CASSIERGRNTGELFF,TGTGCCAGTAGTATAGAGAGGGGGCGGAACACCGGGGAGCTGTTTTTT
-,15,-,TRBV5-6,TRBJ1-2,CASSLGSGGGEGYTF,TGTGCCAGCAGCTTGGGGAGTGGGGGAGGAGAAGGCTACACCTTC
-,16,-,TRBV9,TRBJ1-3,CASSVASGSSGNTIYF,TGTGCCAGCAGCGTAGCTTCGGGGAGCTCTGGAAACACCATATATTTT